The 10 T cell receptor beta chains in this list originate from one sample, sequenced in a study of human thymus T cells. Method: immunoSEQ multiplex PCR; TCRdb's copy keeps in-frame clones and lacks some. The sample consists of roughly 54,000 clones, around 94% of them appearing once. The specimen sequenced was blood. These receptors originate from a boy less than two years old with a congenital heart defect but otherwise immunologically healthy.

This clone was observed a handful of times. The V gene is TRBV10-3, the J gene TRBJ1-2; 8 bases align to TRBD1. The CDR3 is made up of 12 amino acids. The V and J ends lost 8 bases and 3 bases, in that order; junction bases with no gene match: 2. Germline CDR1 ENHRY, CDR2 SYGVKD. Written as DNA, the CDR3 is TGTGCCATCCCGGGACAGGACTATGGCTACACCTTC. Amino acids: CAIPGQDYGYTF.

The V and J genes are TRBV5-1 and TRBJ2-3; 9 bases line up with TRBD2. J gave up 5 bases and V 2 bases, and 3 bases lay outside the gene matches. The CDR3 totals 14 residues. The germline V gene encodes CDR1 SGHRS and CDR2 YFSETQ. The CDR3 DNA is TGCGCCAGCAGCTTTAGTAGCGGGAGAGATACGCAGTATTTT. Protein: CASSFSSGRDTQYF.

This clone was seen only once. The chain couples TRBV6-5 to TRBJ1-3; D gene uncertain. Trimming left V 5 bases short and J 4 bases short, with 9 bases between. CDR1 is MNHEY, CDR2 SVGAGI, per germline. This CDR3 spans 13 amino acids. CDR3 region: CASSPTLGNTIYF. CDR3 DNA sequence: TGTGCCAGCAGTCCGACACTGGGAAACACCATATATTTT.

V is TRBV7-8 and J is TRBJ2-7, with TRBD1 as a possible D gene (5 bases). The germline V and J ends were trimmed by 3 bases and 0 bases, with 12 bases remaining between them. Per germline, CDR1 SGHVS and CDR2 FQNEAQ. The CDR3 is 15 amino acids. CDR3 DNA: TGTGCCAGCAGCTTTGGTGACAGCAGCTCCTACGAGCAGTACTTC. Its protein product is CASSFGDSSSYEQYF.

This chain uses TRBV4-2 with TRBJ1-3; D not resolved. V lost 5 bases to trimming and J lost 0 bases, with 5 bases between them. Germline-derived CDR1 and CDR2 are LGHNA and YNFKEQ. This CDR3 has 13 amino acids. CDR3 bases: TGTGCCAGCAGCGGGGACTCTGGAAACACCATATATTTT. Its protein is CASSGDSGNTIYF.

CDR3 sequence (DNA): TGCGCCAGCAGCTTGGCCGGGGCAACTAATGAAAAACTGTTTTTT. This translates into CASSLAGATNEKLFF. V and J are TRBV5-1 and TRBJ1-4, with D hard to call. CDR3 size: 15 residues. The ends were cut back, 0 bases at V and 0 bases at J, with 6 bases in the middle. Germline CDR1 reads SGHRS; CDR2 reads YFSETQ.

This clone was observed once. The chain recombines TRBV7-9 with TRBJ2-1; TRBD2 aligns across 12 bases. The trim removed 1 base at V and 7 bases at J, leaving 5 bases unmatched. Germline V gene lookup returns CDR1 SEHNR and CDR2 FQNEAQ (reference sequence). The CDR3 has 16 amino acids. The CDR3 coding sequence is TGTGCCAGCAGCTTAGGACTAGCGGGAGAGGCAAATGAGCAGTTCTTC. Its translation: CASSLGLAGEANEQFF.

V gene TRBV27 combines with J gene TRBJ1-5; TRBD1 might be the D (5 bases). The CDR3 runs to 15 residues. V dropped 6 bases and J dropped 4 bases, with 16 bases sitting between them. Germline values: CDR1 MNHEY, CDR2 SMNVEV (reference sequence). CDR3 sequence reads: CASSPRVGGNQPQHF. As DNA, the CDR3 is TGTGCCAGCAGCCCCAGGGTTGGGGGGAATCAGCCCCAGCATTTT.

V is TRBV14 and J is TRBJ2-7; D call uncertain. V gave up 4 bases and J gave up 1 base, with 17 bases separating them. Looked up from germline, CDR1 is SGHDN and CDR2 is FVKESK. This CDR3 comprises 16 residues. The CDR3 reads CASSPRPSPRSYEQYF. The CDR3 DNA sequence: TGTGCCAGCAGCCCCCGACCCAGTCCGCGGTCCTACGAGCAGTACTTC.

This chain uses TRBV4-1 with TRBJ2-3; 8 bases map to TRBD2. V trimming: 1 base; J trimming: 5 bases; junction bases outside the gene matches: 23. CDR3 length: 21 amino acids. Germline V CDR1 and CDR2: MGHRA, YSYEKL. This chain's CDR3 is CASSQAGALKIAGGPRDTQYF. The DNA for the CDR3 is TGCGCCAGCAGCCAAGCTGGGGCCTTGAAAATTGCGGGAGGCCCAAGAGATACGCAGTATTTT.